Each of the 13 T cell receptor beta chains below was sequenced from the same sample in a study of blood T cell repertoires in COVID-19. Here immunoSEQ multiplex PCR was the method, and the copy in TCRdb shows in-frame clones only, minus some. This sample has roughly 120,000 clones, with 60% to 85% found just once. The sample taken for sequencing was peripheral blood. Source of these receptors: a man aged 65-85 years with acute or convalescent COVID-19.

The chain uses TRBV27 and TRBJ1-2; D possibly corresponds to TRBD1 (6 bases). The CDR3 runs 16 residues. V shed 0 bases and J shed 4 bases, with 15 bases lying between them. Germline CDR1 and CDR2: MNHEY and SMNVEV (reference sequence). CDR3 loop: CASSLSGSQGPYGYTF. The CDR3 DNA reads as TGTGCCAGCAGTTTATCGGGGAGCCAGGGGCCCTATGGCTACACCTTC.

This clone was counted only a few times. The V call is TRBV27, the J call TRBJ1-1; TRBD1 is a possible D gene (5 bases). Per the germline V gene, CDR1 is MNHEY and CDR2 is SMNVEV (reference sequence). With 3 bases removed from V and 5 bases from J, the gap between germline ends came to 10 bases. The CDR3 extends over 13 amino acids. The CDR3 loop is CASSFQGLTEAFF. The DNA of the CDR3 is TGTGCCAGCAGTTTCCAGGGATTAACTGAAGCTTTCTTT.

This chain joins TRBV12-3 or TRBV12-4 and TRBJ1-1; D is undetermined. Trimming took 6 bases from V and 11 from J, leaving 13 bases between them. CDR3 length equals 11 residues. CDR3 bases: TGTGCCAGCAGCCGGGGATCCTCGGCTTTCTTT. Residues: CASSRGSSAFF.

The chain combines TRBV4-1 with TRBJ2-1, with D possibly being TRBD2 (6 bases). The ends were cut back, 2 bases at V and 2 bases at J, with 16 bases in the middle. Germline V gives CDR1 MGHRA, CDR2 YSYEKL. This CDR3 is 17 amino acids long. The CDR3 here is CASSQTPAGGTYNEQFF. As DNA, the CDR3 is TGCGCCAGCAGCCAAACCCCCGCGGGCGGGACCTACAATGAGCAGTTCTTC.

The V call is TRBV7-6, the J call TRBJ2-7, with D perhaps TRBD1 (6 bases). Germline loops: CDR1 SGHVS, CDR2 FNYEAQ. CDR3 length equals 13 residues. Between the trimmed V and J ends, which lost 5 bases and 1 base, there was a span of 9 bases. The CDR3 nucleotides read TGTGCCAGCAGCCAGGACAGTTCCTACGAGCAGTACTTC. Translation: CASSQDSSYEQYF.

The rearrangement joins TRBV2 to TRBJ1-5; D is undetermined. The length of the CDR3 is 13 residues. V gave up 7 bases and J gave up 4 bases, with 11 bases separating them. Per germline, CDR1 SNHLY and CDR2 FYNNEI. For the CDR3, the DNA is TGTGCCAGCACCGGCGGGAGTAATCAGCCCCAGCATTTT. Translating it yields CASTGGSNQPQHF.

This clone was observed once. This chain uses TRBV6-5 with TRBJ1-5; 9 bases align to TRBD1. The CDR3 runs to 15 residues. The V and J ends lost 2 bases and 10 bases, in that order; junction bases with no gene match: 9. Germline V gene data show CDR1 as MNHEY and CDR2 as SVGAGI. The CDR3 loop reads CASSYLRGQGQPQHF. As DNA, the CDR3 is TGTGCCAGCAGTTACCTCCGGGGACAGGGACAACCCCAGCATTTT.

This chain uses TRBV28 with TRBJ2-6; possibly TRBD1 for D (5 bases). Germline assignment: CDR1 MDHEN and CDR2 SYDVKM. V lost 8 bases, J lost 2 bases, and 13 bases lay in between. The CDR3 has 15 residues. The CDR3 DNA sequence: TGTGCCAGCGGAGACAGTCGAGCTGGGGCCAACGTCCTGACTTTC. Translating it yields CASGDSRAGANVLTF.

The J gene is TRBJ2-3, the V gene TRBV6-5, with TRBD2 identical over 9 bases. The CDR3 has 15 amino acids. In germline, CDR1 is MNHEY, CDR2 SVGAGI. Trimming took 2 bases from V and 2 from J; bases not matched to a gene: 2. CDR3 loop: CASSYTGLATDTQYF. In DNA, the CDR3 is TGTGCCAGCAGTTACACGGGACTAGCCACAGATACGCAGTATTTT.

Points on this clone: A clone one base away is much larger, so this may be a read error. The sample has other DNA sequences that encode this CDR3 too. The gene calls are TRBV30 and TRBJ2-7; possible D gene TRBD1, 5 bases. The CDR3 covers 11 residues. CDR1 and CDR2 (germline): GTSNPN, SVGIG (reference sequence). V was cut by 4 bases and J by 6 bases, with 10 bases left in between. CDR3 sequence (DNA): TGTGCCTGGACCCAAAGGGGCGAGCAGTACTTC. Translating it yields CAWTQRGEQYF.

The chain couples TRBV28 to TRBJ1-1, with D unclear. V was trimmed by 3 bases and J by 4 bases, leaving 15 bases between them. This CDR3 spans 15 amino acids. Germline V gene lookup returns CDR1 MDHEN and CDR2 SYDVKM. Written as DNA, the CDR3 is TGTGCCAGCAGTTTCGGTGGTGGAGGGAGCACTGAAGCTTTCTTT. Its protein is CASSFGGGGSTEAFF.

J is TRBJ1-2 and V is TRBV25-1; perhaps TRBD1 as D (5 bases). This CDR3 is 14 amino acids long. From germline, CDR1 is MGHDK and CDR2 SYGVNS. V was clipped by 3 bases and J by 4 bases, with 12 bases between them. CDR3 in amino acids: CASSEGLSGYGYTF. CDR3 in DNA: TGTGCCAGCAGTGAGGGACTTTCTGGCTATGGCTACACCTTC.

This chain connects TRBV9 to TRBJ2-1; no clear D gene. Germline CDR1 is SGDLS and CDR2 is YYNGEE. V was trimmed by 0 bases and J by 1 base, leaving 5 bases between them. The CDR3 runs 14 residues. CDR3 in amino acids: CASSVAQSYNEQFF. In DNA form, the CDR3 reads TGTGCCAGCAGCGTAGCACAATCCTACAATGAGCAGTTCTTC.